This T cell receptor beta chain emerged from a study of patients and donors after allogeneic stem cell transplantation. The table lists this clonotype with a few counts. Each CDR3 protein gets one entry after TCRdb re-called the RT-PCR reads with MiXCR. The profile shows roughly 140,000 distinct CDR3 sequences, 30% to 45% of them singletons. V shed 6 bases and J shed 6 bases, with 12 bases lying between them. CDR1 MNHEY and CDR2 SMNVEV come from the germline V gene (reference sequence). The CDR3 contains 13 residues. The rearrangement uses TRBV27 and TRBJ1-5; possibly TRBD1 for D (6 bases). Sequencing used blood, either unsorted or a sorted T cell fraction (not recorded which). The TCR originated in a human donor who was either an allogeneic HSCT recipient or a stem cell or donor lymphocyte infusion donor (not recorded which). It is not recorded whose cells these are; they may come from a transplant donor. CDR3 in amino acids: CASSRQVAQPQHF. In DNA, the CDR3 is TGTGCCAGCAGCCGACAGGTCGCTCAGCCCCAGCATTTT.